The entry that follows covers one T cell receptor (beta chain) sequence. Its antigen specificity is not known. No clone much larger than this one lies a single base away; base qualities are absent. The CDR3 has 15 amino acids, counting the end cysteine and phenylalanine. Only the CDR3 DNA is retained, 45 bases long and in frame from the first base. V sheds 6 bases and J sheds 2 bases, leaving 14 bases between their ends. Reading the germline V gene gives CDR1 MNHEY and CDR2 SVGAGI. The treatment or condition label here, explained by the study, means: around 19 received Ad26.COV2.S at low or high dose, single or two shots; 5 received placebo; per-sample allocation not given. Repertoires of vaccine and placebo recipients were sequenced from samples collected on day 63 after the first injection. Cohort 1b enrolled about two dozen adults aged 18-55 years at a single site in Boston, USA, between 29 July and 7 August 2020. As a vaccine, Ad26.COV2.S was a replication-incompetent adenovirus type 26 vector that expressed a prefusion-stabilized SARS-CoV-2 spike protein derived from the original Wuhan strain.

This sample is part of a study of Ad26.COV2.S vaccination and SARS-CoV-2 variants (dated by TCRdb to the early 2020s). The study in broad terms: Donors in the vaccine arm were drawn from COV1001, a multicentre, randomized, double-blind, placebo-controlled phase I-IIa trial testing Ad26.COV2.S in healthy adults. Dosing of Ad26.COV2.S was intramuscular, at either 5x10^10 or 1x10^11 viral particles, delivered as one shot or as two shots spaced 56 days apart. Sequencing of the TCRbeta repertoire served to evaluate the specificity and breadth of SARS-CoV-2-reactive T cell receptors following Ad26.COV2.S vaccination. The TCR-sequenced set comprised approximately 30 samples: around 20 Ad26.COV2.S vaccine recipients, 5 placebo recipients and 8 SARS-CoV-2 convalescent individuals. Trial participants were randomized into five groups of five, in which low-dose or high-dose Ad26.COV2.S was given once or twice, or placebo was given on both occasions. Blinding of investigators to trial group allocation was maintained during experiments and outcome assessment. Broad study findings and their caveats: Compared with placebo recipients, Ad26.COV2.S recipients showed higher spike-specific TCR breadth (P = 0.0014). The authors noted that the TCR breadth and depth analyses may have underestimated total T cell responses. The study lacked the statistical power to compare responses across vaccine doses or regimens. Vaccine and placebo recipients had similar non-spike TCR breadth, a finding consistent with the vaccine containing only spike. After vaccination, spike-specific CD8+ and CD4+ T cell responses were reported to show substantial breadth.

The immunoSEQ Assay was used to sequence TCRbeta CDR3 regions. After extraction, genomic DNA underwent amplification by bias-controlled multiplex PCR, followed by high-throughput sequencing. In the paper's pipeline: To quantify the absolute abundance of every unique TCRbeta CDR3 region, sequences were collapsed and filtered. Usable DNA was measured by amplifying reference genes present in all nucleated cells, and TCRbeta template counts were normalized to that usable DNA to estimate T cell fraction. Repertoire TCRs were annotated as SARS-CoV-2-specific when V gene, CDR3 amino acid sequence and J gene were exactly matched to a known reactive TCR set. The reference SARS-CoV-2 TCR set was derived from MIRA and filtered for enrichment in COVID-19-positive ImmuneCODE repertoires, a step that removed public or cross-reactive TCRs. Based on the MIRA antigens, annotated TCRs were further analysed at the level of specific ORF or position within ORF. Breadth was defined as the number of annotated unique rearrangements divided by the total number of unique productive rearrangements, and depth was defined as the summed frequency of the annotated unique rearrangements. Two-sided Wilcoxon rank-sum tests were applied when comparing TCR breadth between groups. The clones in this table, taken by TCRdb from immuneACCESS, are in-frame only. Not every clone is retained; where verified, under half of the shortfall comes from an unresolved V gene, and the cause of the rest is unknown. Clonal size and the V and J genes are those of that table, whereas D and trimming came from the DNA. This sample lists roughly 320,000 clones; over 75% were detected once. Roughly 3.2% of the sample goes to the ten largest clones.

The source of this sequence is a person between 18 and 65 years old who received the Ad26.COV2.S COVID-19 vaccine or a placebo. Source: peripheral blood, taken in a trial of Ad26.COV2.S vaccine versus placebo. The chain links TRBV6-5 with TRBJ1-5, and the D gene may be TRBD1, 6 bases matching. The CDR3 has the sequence CASRKYRVGNQPQHF. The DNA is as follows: TGTGCCAGCAGGAAATACAGGGTCGGCAATCAGCCCCAGCATTTT.